The clone carrying this T cell receptor beta chain was recorded at least ten times. PBMCs were isolated at a quantity of at least 6.5 million per sample. Alongside a J-beta primer mix, a sample-barcoded 5' primer served in a second PCR lasting about 6 to 12 cycles. TCRdb called the 5' RACE reads again in MiXCR, with one record for every CDR3 protein. The repertoire includes roughly 1,500,000 distinct CDR3 sequences, approximately 38% of them detected once, and around 8% sits in the top ten. The CDR3 extends over 13 amino acids. The germline V gene has CDR1 SQVTM and CDR2 ANQGSEA. The sample comes from a study of blood T cells in healthy people across ages.

This chain uses TRBV29-1 with TRBJ2-1; D is undetermined. This receptor was identified in a woman between 18 and 30 years old in good health. Sequencing was performed on blood. The CDR3 DNA follows: TGCAGTGCAGGTCGAAGCTCCTACAATGAGCAGTTCTTC. It is translated as CSAGRSSYNEQFF.